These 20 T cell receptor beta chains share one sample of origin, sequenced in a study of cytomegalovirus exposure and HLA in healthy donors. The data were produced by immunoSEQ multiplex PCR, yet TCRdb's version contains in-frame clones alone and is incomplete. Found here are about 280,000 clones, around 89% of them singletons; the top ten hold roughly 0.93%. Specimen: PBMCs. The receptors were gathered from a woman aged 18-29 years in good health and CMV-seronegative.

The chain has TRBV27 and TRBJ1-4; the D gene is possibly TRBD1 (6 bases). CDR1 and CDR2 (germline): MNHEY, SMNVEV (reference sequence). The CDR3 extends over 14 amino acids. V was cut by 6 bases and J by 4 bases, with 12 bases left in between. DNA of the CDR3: TGTGCCAGCAGATATGGGGGCGTTAATGAAAAACTGTTTTTT. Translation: CASRYGGVNEKLFF.

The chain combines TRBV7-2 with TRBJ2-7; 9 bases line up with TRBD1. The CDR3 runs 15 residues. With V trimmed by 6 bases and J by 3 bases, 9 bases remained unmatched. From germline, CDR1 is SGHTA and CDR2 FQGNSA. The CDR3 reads CASSDSGQGYYEQYF. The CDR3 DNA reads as TGTGCCAGCAGTGACTCGGGACAGGGCTACTACGAGCAGTACTTC.

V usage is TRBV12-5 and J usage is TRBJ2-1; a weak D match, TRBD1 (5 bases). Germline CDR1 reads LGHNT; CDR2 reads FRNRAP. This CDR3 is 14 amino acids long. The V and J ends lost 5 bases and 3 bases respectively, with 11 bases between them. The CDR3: CASGGQTNYNEQFF. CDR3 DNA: TGTGCTAGTGGTGGACAAACGAACTACAATGAGCAGTTCTTC.

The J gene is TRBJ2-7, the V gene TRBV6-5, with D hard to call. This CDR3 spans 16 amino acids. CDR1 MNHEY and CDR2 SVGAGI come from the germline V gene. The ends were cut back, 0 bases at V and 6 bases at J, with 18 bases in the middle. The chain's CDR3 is CASSYSSFVSFSEQYF. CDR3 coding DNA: TGTGCCAGCAGTTACTCGAGTTTTGTTAGTTTTTCCGAGCAGTACTTC.

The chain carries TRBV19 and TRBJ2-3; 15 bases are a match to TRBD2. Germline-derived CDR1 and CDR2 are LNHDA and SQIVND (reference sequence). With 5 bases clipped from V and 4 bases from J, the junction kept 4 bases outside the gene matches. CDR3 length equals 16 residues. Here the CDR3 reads CASSWGLAGGADTQYF. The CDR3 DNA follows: TGTGCCAGTAGTTGGGGACTAGCGGGAGGTGCAGATACGCAGTATTTT. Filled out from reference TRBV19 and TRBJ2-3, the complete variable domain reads DGGITQSPKYLFRKEGQNVTLSCEQNLNHDAMYWYRQDPGQGLRLIYYSQIVNDFQKGDIAEGYSVSREKKESFPLTVTSAQKNPTAFYLCASSWGLAGGADTQYFGPGTRLTVL.

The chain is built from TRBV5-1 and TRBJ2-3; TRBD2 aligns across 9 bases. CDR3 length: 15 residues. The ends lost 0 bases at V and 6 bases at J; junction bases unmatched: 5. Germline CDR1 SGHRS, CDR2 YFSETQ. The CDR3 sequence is CASSLDGTSYDTQYF. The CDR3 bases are TGCGCCAGCAGCTTGGATGGGACTAGCTACGATACGCAGTATTTT.

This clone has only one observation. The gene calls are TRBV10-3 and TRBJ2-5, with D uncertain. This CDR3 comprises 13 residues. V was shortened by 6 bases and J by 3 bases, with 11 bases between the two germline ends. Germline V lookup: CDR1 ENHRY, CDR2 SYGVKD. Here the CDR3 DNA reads TGTGCCATCAGCTTAGCCGTAGAAGAGACCCAGTACTTC. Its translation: CAISLAVEETQYF.

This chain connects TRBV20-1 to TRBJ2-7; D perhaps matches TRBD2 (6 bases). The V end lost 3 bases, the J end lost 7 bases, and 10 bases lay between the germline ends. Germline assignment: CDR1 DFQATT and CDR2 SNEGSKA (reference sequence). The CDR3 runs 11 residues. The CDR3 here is CSARGRGEQYF. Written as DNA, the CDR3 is TGCAGTGCTAGGGGCCGGGGGGAGCAGTACTTC.

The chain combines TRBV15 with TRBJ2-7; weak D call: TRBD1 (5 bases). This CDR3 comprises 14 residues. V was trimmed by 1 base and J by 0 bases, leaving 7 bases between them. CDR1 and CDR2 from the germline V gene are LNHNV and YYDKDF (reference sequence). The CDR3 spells CATSRGDSSYEQYF. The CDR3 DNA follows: TGTGCCACCAGCAGAGGTGACAGCTCCTACGAGCAGTACTTC.

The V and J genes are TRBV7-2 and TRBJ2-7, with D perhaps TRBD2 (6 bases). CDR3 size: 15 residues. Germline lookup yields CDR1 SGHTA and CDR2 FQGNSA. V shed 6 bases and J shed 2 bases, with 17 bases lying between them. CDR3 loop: CASRPSSAGTYEQYF. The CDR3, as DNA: TGTGCCAGCAGACCCTCTTCCGCGGGGACCTACGAGCAGTACTTC.

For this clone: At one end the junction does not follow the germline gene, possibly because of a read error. Written as DNA, the CDR3 is TGTGCCAGCAGCCATGGTTTCACAAATACGCAGTATTTT. It is translated as CASSHGFTNTQYF. The V and J genes are TRBV14 and TRBJ2-3; D uncertain. The CDR3 runs 13 residues. CDR1 is SGHDN and CDR2 is FVKESK in the germline V gene.

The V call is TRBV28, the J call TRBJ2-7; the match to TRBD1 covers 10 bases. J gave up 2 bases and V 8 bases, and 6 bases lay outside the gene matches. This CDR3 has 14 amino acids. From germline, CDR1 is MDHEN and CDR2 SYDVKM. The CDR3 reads CASLRDRGPYEQYF. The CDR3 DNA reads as TGTGCCAGCCTTAGGGACAGGGGCCCCTACGAGCAGTACTTC. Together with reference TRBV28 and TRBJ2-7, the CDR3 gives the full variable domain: DVKVTQSSRYLVKRTGEKVFLECVQDMDHENMFWYRQDPGLGLRLIYFSYDVKMKEKGDIPEGYSVSREKKERFSLILESASTNQTSMYLCASLRDRGPYEQYFGPGTRLTVT.

CDR3 DNA sequence: TGTGCCAGCAGACGTACCCCTTCAGGTCCCACTGAAGCTTTCTTT. Translation gives CASRRTPSGPTEAFF. The rearrangement uses TRBV6-5 and TRBJ1-1; D is unclear. The CDR3 covers 15 residues. Germline values: CDR1 MNHEY, CDR2 SVGAGI. V dropped 6 bases and J dropped 4 bases, with 18 bases sitting between them.

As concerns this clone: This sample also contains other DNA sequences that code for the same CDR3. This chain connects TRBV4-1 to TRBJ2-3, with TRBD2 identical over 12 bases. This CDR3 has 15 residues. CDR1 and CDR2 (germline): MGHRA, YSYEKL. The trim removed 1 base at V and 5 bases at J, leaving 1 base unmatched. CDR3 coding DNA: TGCGCCAGCAGCCAAGGGGGACTAGCGGGAGATACGCAGTATTTT. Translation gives CASSQGGLAGDTQYF.

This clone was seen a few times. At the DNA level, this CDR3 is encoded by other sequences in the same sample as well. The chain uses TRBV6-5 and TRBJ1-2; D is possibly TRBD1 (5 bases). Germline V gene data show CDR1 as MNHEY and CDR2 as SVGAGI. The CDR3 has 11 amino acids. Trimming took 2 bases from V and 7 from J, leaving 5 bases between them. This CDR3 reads CASSYRGGYTF. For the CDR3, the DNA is TGTGCCAGCAGTTACAGGGGTGGCTACACCTTC.

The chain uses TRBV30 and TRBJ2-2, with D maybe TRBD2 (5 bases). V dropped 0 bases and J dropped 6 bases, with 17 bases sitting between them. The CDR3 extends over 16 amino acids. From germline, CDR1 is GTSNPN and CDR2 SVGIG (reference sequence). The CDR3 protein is CAWSVLKAGSAGELFF. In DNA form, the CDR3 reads TGTGCCTGGAGTGTACTTAAGGCGGGTTCGGCCGGGGAGCTGTTTTTT.

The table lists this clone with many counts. CDR3 sequence (DNA): TGTGCCAGCAGTGACGGGACAGGGGGCAATGAGCAGTTCTTC. As protein: CASSDGTGGNEQFF. J is TRBJ2-1 and V is TRBV6-4; 11 bases are a match to TRBD1. The trim removed 2 bases at V and 6 bases at J, leaving 0 bases unmatched. This CDR3 contains 14 residues. The germline V gene has CDR1 MRHNA and CDR2 SNTAGT.

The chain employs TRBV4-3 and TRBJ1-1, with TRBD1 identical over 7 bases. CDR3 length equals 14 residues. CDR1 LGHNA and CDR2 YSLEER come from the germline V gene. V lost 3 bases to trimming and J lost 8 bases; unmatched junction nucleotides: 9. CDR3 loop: CASSHRQGSLEAFF. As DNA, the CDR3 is TGCGCCAGCAGCCACAGACAGGGCAGCCTAGAAGCTTTCTTT.

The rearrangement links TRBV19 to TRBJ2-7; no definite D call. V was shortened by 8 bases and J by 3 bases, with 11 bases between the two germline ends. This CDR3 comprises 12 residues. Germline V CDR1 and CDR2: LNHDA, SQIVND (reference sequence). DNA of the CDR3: TGTGCCAGTGGCGGCGGTTACTACGAGCAGTACTTC. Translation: CASGGGYYEQYF.

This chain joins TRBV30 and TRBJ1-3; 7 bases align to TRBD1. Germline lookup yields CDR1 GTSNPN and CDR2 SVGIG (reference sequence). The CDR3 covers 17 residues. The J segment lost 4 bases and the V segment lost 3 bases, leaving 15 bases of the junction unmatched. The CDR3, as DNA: TGTGCCTGGAGCTACACGACCACAGGGGCGCGGGGAAACACCATATATTTT. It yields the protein CAWSYTTTGARGNTIYF.